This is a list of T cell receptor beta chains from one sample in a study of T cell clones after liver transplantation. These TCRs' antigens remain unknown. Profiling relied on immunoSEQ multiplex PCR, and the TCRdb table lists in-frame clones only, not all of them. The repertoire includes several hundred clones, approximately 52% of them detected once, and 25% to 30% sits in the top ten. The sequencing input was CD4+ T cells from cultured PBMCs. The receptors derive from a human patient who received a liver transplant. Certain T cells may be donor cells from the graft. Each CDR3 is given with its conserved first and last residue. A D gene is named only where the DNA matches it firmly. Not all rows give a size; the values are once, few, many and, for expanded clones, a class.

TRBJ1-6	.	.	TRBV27	TGTGCCAGCACTCGGAGCATTAATTCACCCCTCCACTTT	CASTRSINSPLHF
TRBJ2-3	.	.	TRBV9	TGTGCCAGCAGCGTAGGGGGGGCTAGCGTGGCCACGCAGTATTTT	CASSVGGASVATQYF
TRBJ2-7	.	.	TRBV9	TGTGCCAGCAGCGTTACGGACTACGAGCAGTACTTC	CASSVTDYEQYF
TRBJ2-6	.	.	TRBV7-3	TGTGCCAGCAGCTCCGGTAGACGCTTACAAAGGCGGGCCAACGTCCTGACTTTC	CASSSGRRLQRRANVLTF
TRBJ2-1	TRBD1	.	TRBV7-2	TGTGCCAGCAGCTTGGGACAGTCACACAATGAGCAGTTCTTC	CASSLGQSHNEQFF
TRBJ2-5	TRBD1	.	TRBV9	TGTGCCAGCAGCGCAGGACAGGCTGGGGGAGTAAAAGAGACCCAGTACTTC	CASSAGQAGGVKETQYF
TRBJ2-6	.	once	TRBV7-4	TGTGCCAGCAGCATAAAGGTTTCAGCTCACAAAAGTCGGGCCAACGTCCTGACTTTC	CASSIKVSAHKSRANVLTF
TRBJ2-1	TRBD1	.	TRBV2	TGTGCCAGCAGTTTGAATCTCCCAGGGACAGGGGAAGATGAGCAGTTCTTC	CASSLNLPGTGEDEQFF
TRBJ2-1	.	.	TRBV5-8	TGTGCCAGCAGCTTGCGGGCCCCTCCTGACAATGAGCAGTTCTTC	CASSLRAPPDNEQFF
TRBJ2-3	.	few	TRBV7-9	TGTGCCAGCAGCTCCCGACTAGTGCGCACAGATACGCAGTATTTT	CASSSRLVRTDTQYF
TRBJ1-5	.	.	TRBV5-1	TGCGCCAGCAGCTTGGTAGGGGCGAATCAGCCCCAGCATTTT	CASSLVGANQPQHF
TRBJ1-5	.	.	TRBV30	TGTGCCTGGAGTGTACCAAGGGTGGGTCAGCCCCAGCATTTT	CAWSVPRVGQPQHF
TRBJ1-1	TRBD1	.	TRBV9	TGTGCCAGCAGCGTAGGTGGACAGGGGCGTACTGAAGCTTTCTTT	CASSVGGQGRTEAFF